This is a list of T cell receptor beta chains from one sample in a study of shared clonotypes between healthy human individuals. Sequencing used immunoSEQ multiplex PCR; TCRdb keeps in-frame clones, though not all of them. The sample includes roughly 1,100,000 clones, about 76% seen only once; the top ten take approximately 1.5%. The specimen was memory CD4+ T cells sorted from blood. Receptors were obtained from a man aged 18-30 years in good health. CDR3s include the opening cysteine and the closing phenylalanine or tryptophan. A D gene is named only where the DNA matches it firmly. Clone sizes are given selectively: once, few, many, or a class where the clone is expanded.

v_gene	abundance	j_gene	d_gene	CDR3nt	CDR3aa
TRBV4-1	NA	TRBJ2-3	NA	TGCGCCAGCAGCCAAGTCCTCTTAAGCACAGATACGCAGTATTTT	CASSQVLLSTDTQYF
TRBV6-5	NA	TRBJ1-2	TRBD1	TGTGCCACCCAGATACGGGGACAGGGACACTATGGCTACACCTTC	CATQIRGQGHYGYTF
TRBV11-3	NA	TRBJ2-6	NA	TGTGCCAGCAGCTCGGCAGGGAACTCTGGGGCCAACGTCCTGACTTTC	CASSSAGNSGANVLTF
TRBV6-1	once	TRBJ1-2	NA	TGTGCCAGCAGTGAAAGTTTAAGGGGCTATGGCTACACCTTC	CASSESLRGYGYTF
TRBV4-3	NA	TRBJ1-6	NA	TGCGCCAGCAGCCAAGAAAAGTTTCCACCCCTCCACTTT	CASSQEKFPPLHF
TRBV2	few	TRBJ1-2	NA	TGTGCCAGCACCCGTATTGAAGGGGGGACCTCAAACTATGGCTACACCTTC	CASTRIEGGTSNYGYTF
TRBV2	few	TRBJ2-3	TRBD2	TGTGCCAGCAGTCGGCGAGCTAGCGGGGAAAGCACAGATACGCAGTATTTT	CASSRRASGESTDTQYF
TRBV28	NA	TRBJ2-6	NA	TGTGCCAGCAGTTTGGGGGGACGGGCCAACGTCCTGACTTTC	CASSLGGRANVLTF
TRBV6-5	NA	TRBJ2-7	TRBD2	TGTGCCAGCAGCGGGACTAGCGGTCCCTACGAGCAGTACTTC	CASSGTSGPYEQYF
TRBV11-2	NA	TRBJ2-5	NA	TGTGCCAGCAGCTTATTGGGGCAGCCTCGGCGAGAGACCCAGTACTTC	CASSLLGQPRRETQYF
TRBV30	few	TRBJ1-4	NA	TGTGCCTATGCCGATGAAAAACTGTTTTTT	CAYADEKLFF
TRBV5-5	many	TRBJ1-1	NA	TGTGCCAGCAGAATAACCCCGACAGTAAACACTGAAGCTTTCTTT	CASRITPTVNTEAFF
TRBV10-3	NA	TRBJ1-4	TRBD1	TGTGCCATCAGTGACCCGGACAGGGGAAACGAAAAACTGTTTTTT	CAISDPDRGNEKLFF
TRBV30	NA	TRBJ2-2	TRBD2	TGTGCCTGGACGGGGGGGCCGGACACCGGGGAGCTGTTTTTT	CAWTGGPDTGELFF
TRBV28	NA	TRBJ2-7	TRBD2	TGTGCCAGCAGTGGAGCGGGGGGGCGCTACGAGCAGTACTTC	CASSGAGGRYEQYF
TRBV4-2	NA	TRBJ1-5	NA	TGTGCCAGCAGCCAAGACCCCGCCGACAGGCCTCATCAGCCCCAGCATTTT	CASSQDPADRPHQPQHF
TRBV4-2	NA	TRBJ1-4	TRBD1	TGTGCCAGCAGCCAACCACGACAGGGGCGTGTTTTCGGGGCCGTGAATGAAAAACTGTTTTTT	CASSQPRQGRVFGAVNEKLFF
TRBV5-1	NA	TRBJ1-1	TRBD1	TGCGCCAGCAGCCCCGGACAGGGGGTAAACACTGAAGCTTTCTTT	CASSPGQGVNTEAFF
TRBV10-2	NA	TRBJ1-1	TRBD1	TGCGCCAGCAGTGCACAGGGGGGCACTGAAGCTTTCTTT	CASSAQGGTEAFF
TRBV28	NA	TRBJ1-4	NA	TGTGCCAGCAGCCCTTGGGAGGCAACTAATGAAAAACTGTTTTTT	CASSPWEATNEKLFF
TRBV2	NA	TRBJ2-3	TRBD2	TGTGCCAGCAGTCCCCGGGGACTAGCGGGAGGGGACCGCACAGATACGCAGTATTTT	CASSPRGLAGGDRTDTQYF
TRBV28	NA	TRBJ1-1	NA	TGTGCCAGCAGTTTGGAAACGGCGGGGAACACTGAAGCTTTCTTT	CASSLETAGNTEAFF
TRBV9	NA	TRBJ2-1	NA	TGTGCCAGCAGCGTAGCTTGGGGAACAGGGAGGAGCAATGAGCAGTTCTTC	CASSVAWGTGRSNEQFF
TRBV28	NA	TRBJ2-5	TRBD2	TGTGCCAGCTCGGGACTAGCGCCCTCAGAGACCCAGTACTTC	CASSGLAPSETQYF
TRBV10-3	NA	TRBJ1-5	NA	TGTGCCATCAGTGAGACGGGGGTCCAGCCCCAGCATTTT	CAISETGVQPQHF
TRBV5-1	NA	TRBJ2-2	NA	TGCGCCAGCAGCTTGGCCTCAGGGGCGCAGGGCACCGGGGAGCTGTTTTTT	CASSLASGAQGTGELFF
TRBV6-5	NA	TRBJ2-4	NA	TGTGCCAGCAGCGACCGGGGCCAAAACATTCAGTACTTC	CASSDRGQNIQYF
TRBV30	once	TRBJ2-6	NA	TGTGCCTGCCCACGGGGGACACTTTCTGGGGCCAACGTCCTGACTTTC	CACPRGTLSGANVLTF
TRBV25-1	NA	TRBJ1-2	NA	TGTGCCAGCAGTGAATACGGAAGCTACACCTTC	CASSEYGSYTF
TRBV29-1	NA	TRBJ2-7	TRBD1	TGCAGCGCCGGAGGGGACAGGGCCTACGAGCAGTACTTC	CSAGGDRAYEQYF
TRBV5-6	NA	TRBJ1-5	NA	TGTGCCAGCAGCCTTGGGATGGTAGCCAGCAATCAGCCCCAGCATTTT	CASSLGMVASNQPQHF
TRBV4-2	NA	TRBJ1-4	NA	TGTGCCAGCAGCCAAGATACCGGGGGTGGAACTAATGAAAAACTGTTTTTT	CASSQDTGGGTNEKLFF
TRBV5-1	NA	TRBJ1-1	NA	TGCGCCAGCAGGCGTGGACGGATGAACACTGAAGCTTTCTTT	CASRRGRMNTEAFF
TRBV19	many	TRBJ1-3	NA	TGTGCCAGTAGTATTGACCGGAGCTCTGGAAACACCATATATTTT	CASSIDRSSGNTIYF
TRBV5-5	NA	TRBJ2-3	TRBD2	TGTGCCAGCAGCCATCCTACTAGCGGGGGGGCGACAGATACGCAGTATTTT	CASSHPTSGGATDTQYF
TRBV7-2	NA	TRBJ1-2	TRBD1	TGTGCCAGCAGCTCCGGGACAGACTATGGCTACACCTTC	CASSSGTDYGYTF
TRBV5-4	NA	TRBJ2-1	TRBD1	TGTGCCAGCAGCGGGGACAGGGCTGGCCGTTACAATGAGCAGTTCTTC	CASSGDRAGRYNEQFF
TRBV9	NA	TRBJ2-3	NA	TGTGCCAGCAGCTCAGACACCTATACCACAGATACGCAGTATTTT	CASSSDTYTTDTQYF
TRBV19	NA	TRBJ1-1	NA	TGTGCCAGTAGCGGACAATGGAACACTGAAGCTTTCTTT	CASSGQWNTEAFF
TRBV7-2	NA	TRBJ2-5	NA	TGTGCCAGCAGCTTAGATGTGAAGGGGTCGCTAGAGACCCAGTACTTC	CASSLDVKGSLETQYF
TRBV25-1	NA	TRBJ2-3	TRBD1	TGTGCCAGCAGGCCTCCACAGGGGGCCATCTCAGATACGCAGTATTTT	CASRPPQGAISDTQYF
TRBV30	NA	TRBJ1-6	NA	TGTGCCTGGGCCAAGGGGCAGGCCTGGGGCTCCTATAATTCACCCCTCCACTTT	CAWAKGQAWGSYNSPLHF
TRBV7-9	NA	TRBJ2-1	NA	TGTGCCAGCAGCTTCGGGTGGTTTGGGACCTACAATGAGCAGTTCTTC	CASSFGWFGTYNEQFF
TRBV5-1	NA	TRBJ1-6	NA	TGCGCCAGCAGCTTGGAGGCGGGGAATTCACCCCTCCACTTT	CASSLEAGNSPLHF
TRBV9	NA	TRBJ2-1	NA	TGTGCCAGCAGCGTAGGTGCAGGCGGGGGCCCGTACAATGAGCAGTTCTTC	CASSVGAGGGPYNEQFF
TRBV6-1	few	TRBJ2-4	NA	TGTGCCAGCAGTGCAGCATTGAACATTCAGTACTTC	CASSAALNIQYF
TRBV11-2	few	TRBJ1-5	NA	TGTGCCAGCAGCTCAATTGGGGGAGAGCGCAATCAGCCCCAGCATTTT	CASSSIGGERNQPQHF
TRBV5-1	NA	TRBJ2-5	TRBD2	TGCGCCAGCAGCTTGGAGGCTAGCGGGGACCGGCGGGAGACCCAGTACTTC	CASSLEASGDRRETQYF
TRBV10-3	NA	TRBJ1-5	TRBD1	TGTGCCATCAGTGGGGACAGGGAACAGCCCCAGCATTTT	CAISGDREQPQHF
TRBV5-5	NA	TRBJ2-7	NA	TGTGCCAGCAGCTTGAGGCTACCCAGCTCCTACGAGCAGTACTTC	CASSLRLPSSYEQYF
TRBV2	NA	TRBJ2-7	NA	TGTGCCAGCAGAGTCCATGGGGATGAGCAGTACTTC	CASRVHGDEQYF
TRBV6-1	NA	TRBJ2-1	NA	TGTGCCAGCAGTGAAACCCGGGGGCACAATGAGCAGTTCTTC	CASSETRGHNEQFF
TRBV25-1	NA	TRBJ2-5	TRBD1	TGTGCCAGCAGTCAAAGAGGGACAGGCCAAGAGACCCAGTACTTC	CASSQRGTGQETQYF
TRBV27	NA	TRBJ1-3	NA	TGTGCCAGCAGTTCTCGGAGGACAGCTAACTCTGGAAACACCATATATTTT	CASSSRRTANSGNTIYF